Following are 15 T cell receptor beta chains from one sample sequenced in a study of blood T cell repertoires in COVID-19. Using immunoSEQ multiplex PCR, the repertoire was profiled, and TCRdb retains in-frame clones only, with some absent. Counted here are under 75,000 clones, 72% occurring once; the ten biggest clones make up roughly 4.9%. Sequencing was carried out using peripheral blood. The source of these receptors is a woman aged 65 to 85 with COVID-19, enrolled during active disease.

The chain has TRBV3-1 (or the pseudogene TRBV3-2) and TRBJ1-2, with no clear D. Germline assignment: CDR1 LGHDT and CDR2 YNNKEL (reference sequence). The ends were cut back, 2 bases at V and 1 base at J, with 8 bases in the middle. The CDR3 is 14 residues long. Written as DNA, the CDR3 is TGTGCCAGCAGCCAACGAGGCAGTAACTATGGCTACACCTTC. Translating gives CASSQRGSNYGYTF.

V gene TRBV12-5 combines with J gene TRBJ2-1; 7 nucleotides match TRBD1. This CDR3 is built from 16 residues. Looked up from germline, CDR1 is LGHNT and CDR2 is FRNRAP. With V trimmed by 1 base and J by 3 bases, 6 bases remained unmatched. The CDR3 reads CASGLGPGQIYNEQFF. The CDR3 region has the DNA TGTGCTAGTGGTTTGGGCCCGGGACAGATCTACAATGAGCAGTTCTTC. Supplemented by reference TRBV12-5 and TRBJ2-1, the full variable domain reads DARVTQTPRHKVTEMGQEVTMRCQPILGHNTVFWYRQTMMQGLELLAYFRNRAPLDDSGMPKDRFSAEMPDATLATLKIQPSEPRDSAVYFCASGLGPGQIYNEQFFGPGTRLTVL.

The V and J genes are TRBV5-4 and TRBJ2-1; TRBD1 matches at 7 bases. The CDR3 totals 16 residues. V was pared by 0 bases and J by 5 bases, with 8 bases of the junction left unmatched. Germline V CDR1 and CDR2: SGHNT, YYREEE (reference sequence). The CDR3 reads CASSLVKTGYDNEQFF. DNA of the CDR3: TGTGCCAGCAGCTTGGTTAAGACAGGGTATGACAATGAGCAGTTCTTC.

CDR3 amino acids: CASSPLRRGDYEQYF. The DNA of the CDR3 is TGCGCCAGCAGCCCCCTTAGGAGGGGAGACTACGAGCAGTACTTC. The chain employs TRBV10-2 and TRBJ2-7; a possible D gene is TRBD2 (6 bases). Germline CDR1 reads WSHSY; CDR2 reads SAAADI. This CDR3 has 15 residues. V shed 6 bases and J shed 3 bases, with 18 bases lying between them.

This clone was seen repeatedly, ten times or more. The V gene is TRBV7-8, the J gene TRBJ1-1; 7 bases match TRBD1. Losses at the gene ends were 4 bases for V and 0 bases for J; bases not matched to a gene: 8. Per germline, CDR1 SGHVS and CDR2 FQNEAQ. The CDR3 loop spans 16 amino acids. This CDR3 is CASSSTGFGVNTEAFF. The CDR3 DNA sequence: TGTGCCAGCAGCTCGACAGGGTTCGGAGTGAACACTGAAGCTTTCTTT.

V and J are TRBV5-1 and TRBJ1-2, with a possible D match to TRBD1 (5 bases). V was shortened by 7 bases and J by 7 bases, with 17 bases between the two germline ends. The CDR3 covers 13 residues. Germline values: CDR1 SGHRS, CDR2 YFSETQ. The CDR3 spells CASSGLGRSGYTF. CDR3 coding DNA: TGCGCCAGCTCGGGACTCGGGAGGTCTGGCTACACCTTC.

This chain joins TRBV3-1 (or the pseudogene TRBV3-2) and TRBJ2-2; 7 bases are a match to TRBD1. Germline CDR1 is LGHDT and CDR2 is YNNKEL (reference sequence). The CDR3 totals 14 residues. The V and J ends lost 10 bases and 6 bases, in that order; junction bases with no gene match: 11. In DNA, the CDR3 is TGTGCCACTACAAGGGCAACAGGGGCCGGGGAGCTGTTTTTT. Protein sequence: CATTRATGAGELFF.

V is TRBV6-5 and J is TRBJ1-2; the match to TRBD1 covers 11 bases. Germline assignment: CDR1 MNHEY and CDR2 SVGAGI. CDR3 length: 13 amino acids. V was pared by 5 bases and J by 12 bases, with 8 bases of the junction left unmatched. CDR3 nucleotides: TGTGCCAGCAGTACGCCGGGACAGGGGGGGAACACCTTC. This encodes CASSTPGQGGNTF.

The V call is TRBV5-6, the J call TRBJ2-7; D is possibly TRBD1 (6 bases). V gave up 4 bases and J gave up 1 base, with 12 bases separating them. This CDR3 is 14 amino acids long. Germline V CDR1 and CDR2: SGHDT, YYEEEE. The CDR3 spells CASSPRGNSYEQYV. The CDR3 bases are TGTGCCAGCAGCCCTAGGGGGAATTCCTACGAGCAGTACGTC.

This rearrangement joins TRBV6-2 or TRBV6-3 to TRBJ1-2; TRBD1 agrees at 10 bases. The CDR3 sequence is 15 residues long. With 2 bases clipped from V and 4 bases from J, the junction kept 4 bases outside the gene matches. Germline assignment: CDR1 MNHEY and CDR2 SVGEGT. The CDR3 loop reads CASSYEGTGVYGYTF. The CDR3 DNA follows: TGTGCCAGCAGTTACGAAGGGACAGGGGTCTATGGCTACACCTTC.

The chain recombines TRBV18 with TRBJ2-1; TRBD2 aligns across 7 bases. The CDR3 covers 15 residues. V lost 2 bases, J lost 15 bases, and 16 bases stayed unmatched. Germline loops: CDR1 KGHSH, CDR2 LQKENI. The CDR3 DNA is TGTGCCAGCTCACCAGGGAGGGCGGGGTTTACAATGATGTTCTTC. It translates to CASSPGRAGFTMMFF. The full variable domain, its missing parts supplied by reference TRBV18 and TRBJ2-1, is NAGVMQNPRHLVRRRGQEARLRCSPMKGHSHVYWYRQLPEEGLKFMVYLQKENIIDESGMPKERFSAEFPKEGPSILRIQQVVRGDSAAYFCASSPGRAGFTMMFFGPGTRLTVL.

J is TRBJ2-5 and V is TRBV4-1, with 12 positions matching TRBD2. The germline gives CDR1 MGHRA, CDR2 YSYEKL. The CDR3 length is 16 residues. After removal of 0 bases from V and 5 bases from J, the junction contained 4 bases not matched to a gene. CDR3 in amino acids: CASSQDKLAGGETQYF. The CDR3, as DNA: TGCGCCAGCAGCCAAGATAAGCTAGCGGGGGGGGAGACCCAGTACTTC.

V usage is TRBV28 and J usage is TRBJ1-6, with D perhaps TRBD1 (6 bases). The germline V gene encodes CDR1 MDHEN and CDR2 SYDVKM. The CDR3 loop spans 18 amino acids. V shed 4 bases and J shed 0 bases, with 16 bases lying between them. The CDR3: CASSWGQVLSSYNSPLHF. The CDR3, as DNA: TGTGCCAGCAGTTGGGGGCAGGTCCTAAGCTCCTATAATTCACCCCTCCACTTT.

The V call is TRBV4-1, the J call TRBJ1-6, with no clear D. With 3 bases removed from V and 6 bases from J, the gap between germline ends came to 15 bases. There are 16 residues in the CDR3. Germline CDR1 is MGHRA and CDR2 is YSYEKL. In DNA, the CDR3 is TGCGCCAGCAGCCAGGGCTCGGGATTGACTAATTCACCCCTCCACTTT. This codes for CASSQGSGLTNSPLHF.

The chain couples TRBV14 to TRBJ2-3; 12 positions agree with TRBD2. The J segment lost 1 base and the V segment lost 4 bases, leaving 0 bases of the junction unmatched. The CDR3 loop spans 15 amino acids. The germline V gene has CDR1 SGHDN and CDR2 FVKESK. The CDR3 sequence is CASSRTSGGTDTQYF. DNA for the CDR3: TGTGCCAGCAGCCGGACTAGCGGGGGCACAGATACGCAGTATTTT.